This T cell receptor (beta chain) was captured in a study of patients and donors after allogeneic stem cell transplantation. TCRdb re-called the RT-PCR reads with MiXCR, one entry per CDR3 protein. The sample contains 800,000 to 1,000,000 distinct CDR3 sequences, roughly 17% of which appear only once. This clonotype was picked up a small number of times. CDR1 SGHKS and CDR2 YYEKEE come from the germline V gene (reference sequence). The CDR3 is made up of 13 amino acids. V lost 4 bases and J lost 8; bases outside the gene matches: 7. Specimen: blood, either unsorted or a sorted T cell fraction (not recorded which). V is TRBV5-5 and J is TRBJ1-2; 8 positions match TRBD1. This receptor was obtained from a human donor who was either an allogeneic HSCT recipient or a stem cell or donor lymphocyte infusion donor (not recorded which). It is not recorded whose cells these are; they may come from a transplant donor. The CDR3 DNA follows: TGTGCCAGCAGCGAGACAGGGGTGGCAGGCTACACCTTC. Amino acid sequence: CASSETGVAGYTF.